This T cell receptor beta chain was retrieved from a study of blood T cells in healthy people across ages. CDR1 is DFQATT, CDR2 SNEGSKA, per germline (reference sequence). This CDR3 contains 15 residues. Trimming removed 0 bases from V and 13 bases from J; junction bases left unmatched: 11. There were healthy Caucasian individuals from Russia, aged about 6 to 100, serving as donors. Total RNA was isolated from each sample in quantities of at least 6 micrograms. PCR was performed a second time for about 7 to 12 cycles using a sample-barcoded 5' primer and a J-beta primer mix. A single record per CDR3 protein comes from TCRdb applying MiXCR to the 5' RACE reads. The table lists 1,500,000 or so distinct CDR3 sequences, approximately 59% of them singletons.

The sequenced material came from blood. The sequence was collected from a young man in good health. This chain joins TRBV20-1 and TRBJ2-4; TRBD1 matches at 11 bases. The CDR3 sequence: CSARDMPGQGVQQYF. CDR3 in DNA: TGCAGTGCTAGAGACATGCCGGGACAGGGGGTGCAGCAGTACTTC.